The T cell receptor (beta chain) under discussion was sequenced for a study of blood T cell repertoires in COVID-19. This CDR3 is 13 amino acids long. Per germline, CDR1 SNHLY and CDR2 FYNNEI. V lost 9 bases to trimming and J lost 5 bases; unmatched junction nucleotides: 10. Clones were read by immunoSEQ multiplex PCR, and TCRdb kept only the in-frame ones, dropping some. The data show approximately 250,000 clones, about nine tenths seen once. The chain couples TRBV2 to TRBJ2-7; 7 bases are a match to TRBD1. This receptor was taken from a man aged 25-45 years who had recovered from COVID-19. The sequencing sample was made of peripheral blood. The chain's CDR3 is CASTMTGYDEQYF. The DNA for the CDR3 is TGTGCCAGTACGATGACAGGGTACGACGAGCAGTACTTC.